Each of the 2 T cell receptor beta chains below was sequenced from the same sample in a study of read filtering for tumor transcriptome and immune sequencing. This library used about 400 ng RNA and molecular barcoded adaptors spanning alpha/delta and beta/gamma chains. TCRdb re-derived calls from the reads in MiXCR, one entry per CDR3 protein. The sample lists around 30,000 distinct CDR3 sequences, under 20% occurring once. The source material was a population of CD138-negative cells sorted from bone marrow. These receptors all come from a donor at least 40 years old with multiple myeloma.

On this clonotype itself: Compared with germline, one end of the junction differs, possibly owing to a read error. The J gene is TRBJ2-5, the V gene TRBV18; the D gene is possibly TRBD2 (5 bases). The V gene's germline CDR1 is KGHSH and CDR2 LQKENI. The CDR3 extends over 14 amino acids. The CDR3 loop is CAGSPPEGREAQYF. The CDR3 region has the DNA TGTGCCGGCTCACCACCTGAAGGGAGAGAGGCCCAGTACTTC.

This chain links TRBV5-4 with TRBJ2-1, with 12 nucleotides matching TRBD2. The germline V gene encodes CDR1 SGHNT and CDR2 YYREEE (reference sequence). This CDR3 comprises 17 residues. V lost 5 bases and J lost 0; bases outside the gene matches: 6. The CDR3 nucleotides read TGTGCCAGCAGATCTGGACTAGCGGGGATCTCCTACAATGAGCAGTTCTTC. Translating gives CASRSGLAGISYNEQFF.